Here is one T cell receptor (beta chain) with its context. The target antigen is unknown. These data are taken from a study of molecular identifiers for immune sequencing clone quantification. Study-wide results and caveats: Clones carrying above 20 RNA copies accounted for over 98% of effector molecules, under 1% in naive cells. Detectable among approximately 1 million naive cells, according to reports, was Jurkat TCR RNA spiked in from one cell.

The CDR3 length is 15 residues. Trimming stripped 0 bases from V and 4 bases from J, with 12 bases between. Germline V gene sequence: CDR1 LNHDA, CDR2 SQIVND (reference sequence). Each CDR3 protein gets one entry after TCRdb re-called the PCR reads with MiXCR. Here the sample spans around 100,000 distinct CDR3 sequences, roughly a third being singletons. This chain connects TRBV19 to TRBJ2-5; D ambiguous. The receptor was derived from a human donor in good health. Some libraries in this study had Jurkat cell RNA spiked in. Sequencing was carried out using naive CD8+ T cells from blood, with Jurkat cell RNA spiked in. This sample's subset: FACS-sorted CD8+CD4-CCR7+CD45RA+ naive T cells. CDR3 region: CASSIEGVFGETQYF. The CDR3 DNA is TGTGCCAGTAGTATAGAGGGTGTTTTTGGAGAGACCCAGTACTTC.